The 15 T cell receptor beta chains listed next were all sequenced from one sample in a study of T cells after yellow fever vaccination. MiXCR, run by TCRdb on the 5' RACE reads, gives a single entry per CDR3 protein. The sample lists about 99,000 distinct CDR3 sequences, around 5.8% occurring once. This specimen consisted of CD8+ T cells sorted from PBMCs, obtained 10 days after the yellow fever booster vaccination. The receptors here all came from a man aged 18 to 30 who received the YFV17D yellow fever vaccine.

This clonotype was seen many times. The chain employs TRBV7-3 and TRBJ2-5; TRBD2 agrees at 8 bases. Unmatched junction bases numbered 5, after V lost 5 bases and J lost 3 bases. This CDR3 comprises 14 residues. Germline V lookup: CDR1 SGHTA, CDR2 FQGTGA. In DNA, the CDR3 is TGTGCCAGCAGCCCCATCGGGAGGGAAGAGACCCAGTACTTC. Protein: CASSPIGREETQYF.

The V gene is TRBV7-9, the J gene TRBJ2-7; no definite D call. The CDR3 sequence is 13 residues long. The germline V gene encodes CDR1 SEHNR and CDR2 FQNEAQ (reference sequence). V was clipped by 5 bases and J by 0 bases, with 8 bases between them. The CDR3 region has the DNA TGTGCCAGCAGCCTACCAGGCTCCTACGAGCAGTACTTC. Translated: CASSLPGSYEQYF.

The chain combines TRBV7-9 with TRBJ2-3, with 7 bases identical to TRBD1. This CDR3 spans 15 amino acids. The V segment lost 4 bases and the J segment 2 bases; nucleotides outside the gene matches: 6. Germline V lookup: CDR1 SEHNR, CDR2 FQNEAQ (reference sequence). The CDR3 protein is CASSYLGGSTDTQYF. CDR3 nucleotides: TGTGCCAGCAGCTACCTAGGGGGCTCCACAGATACGCAGTATTTT.

This clonotype was counted only a few times. The chain combines TRBV5-1 with TRBJ1-2; D uncertain. V was cut by 2 bases and J by 4 bases, with 12 bases left in between. The length of the CDR3 is 14 residues. CDR1 is SGHRS, CDR2 YFSETQ, per germline. The CDR3 is CASSFDGSGYGYTF. CDR3 nucleotides: TGCGCCAGCAGCTTTGACGGGTCGGGCTATGGCTACACCTTC.

The chain is built from TRBV13 and TRBJ2-2; D possibly matches TRBD1 or TRBD2 (5 bases each). Deletions cut 5 bases from V and 3 bases from J, with 10 bases between. The CDR3 is made up of 14 amino acids. The germline V gene encodes CDR1 PRHDT and CDR2 FYEKMQ (reference sequence). The CDR3 here is CASSGGMDTGELFF. CDR3 nucleotide sequence: TGTGCCAGCAGCGGGGGTATGGACACCGGGGAGCTGTTTTTT.

A few counts support this clonotype. The chain is built from TRBV6-2 or TRBV6-3 and TRBJ2-7; 8 bases are shared with TRBD1. Per germline, CDR1 MNHEY and CDR2 SVGEGT. V shed 5 bases and J 1 base; nucleotides not matched to a gene: 16. The length of the CDR3 is 18 residues. In DNA form, the CDR3 reads TGTGCCAGCAGTCTTACACTCCTTAACAGGGGGTCGTCCTACGAGCAGTACTTC. This codes for CASSLTLLNRGSSYEQYF.

The rearrangement joins TRBV5-1 to TRBJ1-6; D is perhaps TRBD1 (5 bases). The CDR3 has 14 amino acids. Trimming cost V 1 base and J 7 bases, with 9 bases left between them. Germline-derived CDR1 and CDR2 are SGHRS and YFSETQ. CDR3: CASSLWDENSPLHF. For the CDR3, the DNA is TGCGCCAGCAGCTTGTGGGACGAAAATTCACCCCTCCACTTT.

This chain connects TRBV29-1 to TRBJ2-3; 11 positions agree with TRBD2. Germline values: CDR1 SQVTM, CDR2 ANQGSEA. The CDR3 consists of 14 residues. V trimming: 4 bases; J trimming: 5 bases; junction bases outside the gene matches: 5. CDR3 bases: TGCAGCGTTGTACTAGCGGGGGCGGGAGATACGCAGTATTTT. Translated, it gives CSVVLAGAGDTQYF.

This clonotype was counted at least ten times. The V gene is TRBV5-6, the J gene TRBJ2-2; the D gene could be TRBD1 or TRBD2 (5 bases each). The CDR3 is 18 residues long. CDR1 and CDR2 (germline): SGHDT, YYEEEE. Trimming cost V 4 bases and J 7 bases, with 26 bases left between them. CDR3 nucleotides: TGTGCCAGCAGCCCGGCAGGGACCAAGAGGGTGTTTCGCGGGGAGCTGTTTTTT. Protein sequence: CASSPAGTKRVFRGELFF.

This clonotype has just a few counts. The genes are TRBV12-3 or TRBV12-4 and TRBJ2-5; D ambiguous. This CDR3 spans 15 amino acids. V shed 5 bases and J shed 4 bases, with 17 bases lying between them. CDR3 bases: TGTGCCAGCAGTCCACCGGGTCCTAAGGGAGAGACCCAGTACTTC. Its translation is CASSPPGPKGETQYF.

This clonotype was recorded a few times. This chain joins TRBV12-3 or TRBV12-4 and TRBJ1-2; maybe TRBD1 (5 bases). The CDR3 is made up of 13 amino acids. Trimming removed 5 bases from V and 2 bases from J, with 9 bases in between. The CDR3 region is CASSGDGNYGYTF. CDR3 coding DNA: TGTGCCAGCAGTGGGGACGGCAACTATGGCTACACCTTC.

A few counts support this clonotype. The chain uses TRBV4-1 and TRBJ2-7; D is uncertain. The length of the CDR3 is 15 residues. The germline gives CDR1 MGHRA, CDR2 YSYEKL. Trimming cost V 1 base and J 4 bases, with 14 bases left between them. CDR3 in DNA: TGCGCCAGCAGCCAAGGTCCGGGCGGTTATTACGAGCAGTACGTC. This codes for CASSQGPGGYYEQYV.

The chain is built from TRBV7-9 and TRBJ1-2; D is undetermined. The CDR3 is 12 amino acids. Per germline, CDR1 SEHNR and CDR2 FQNEAQ (reference sequence). Trimming cost V 3 bases and J 2 bases, with 4 bases left between them. The CDR3 region has the DNA TGTGCCAGCAGCTTGGGGAACTATGGCTACACCTTC. Translating it yields CASSLGNYGYTF.

This clonotype has at least ten counts. The rearrangement joins TRBV6-6 to TRBJ2-5; 12 bases align to TRBD2. Trimming removed 6 bases from V and 1 base from J; junction bases left unmatched: 6. This CDR3 comprises 16 residues. Looked up from germline, CDR1 is MNHNY and CDR2 is SVGAGI (reference sequence). The CDR3 region is CASRPTSGGLQETQYF. The CDR3 nucleotides read TGTGCCAGCAGGCCCACTAGCGGGGGGCTCCAAGAGACCCAGTACTTC.

This sequence joins TRBV19 and TRBJ1-1, with D tentatively TRBD1 (5 bases). Trimming stripped 3 bases from V and 5 bases from J, with 13 bases between. CDR1 LNHDA and CDR2 SQIVND come from the germline V gene (reference sequence). The CDR3 totals 14 residues. The CDR3 sequence: CASSIQGGRTEAFF. CDR3 nucleotides: TGTGCCAGTAGTATCCAGGGAGGAAGGACTGAAGCTTTCTTT.